These 10 T cell receptor beta chains were sequenced from one sample in a study of cytomegalovirus exposure and HLA in healthy donors. PCR used 60 Vbeta primers and 13 Jbeta primers. Assay: immunoSEQ multiplex PCR; the TCRdb copy retains only in-frame clones and omits some. The sample holds about 160,000 clones; around 82% are singletons and the top ten take around 0.96%. What was sequenced was PBMCs. The receptors originated from a man aged 30 to 45 in good health and CMV-seronegative.

This chain uses TRBV5-3 with TRBJ2-7; 9 nucleotides line up with TRBD1. TRBV5-3 is reported as an ORF; its role is uncertain. V lost 3 bases, J lost 4 bases, and 11 bases stayed unmatched. This CDR3 is 16 amino acids long. CDR3 loop: CARSSEDGTGWYEQYF. The CDR3 bases are TGTGCCAGAAGCTCGGAAGACGGGACAGGGTGGTACGAGCAGTACTTC.

In DNA form, the CDR3 reads TGTGCCAGCAACGCTCCGGGACAGGGGCTTTTCTTC. Amino acid sequence: CASNAPGQGLFF. The V gene is TRBV2, the J gene TRBJ2-1; 10 nucleotides line up with TRBD1. Germline V gives CDR1 SNHLY, CDR2 FYNNEI. J gave up 16 bases and V 7 bases, and 10 bases lay outside the gene matches. This CDR3 comprises 12 residues.

The V and J genes are TRBV30 and TRBJ2-2; no clear D. Germline V gene sequence: CDR1 GTSNPN, CDR2 SVGIG (reference sequence). The CDR3 covers 12 residues. The V end was cut by 3 bases, the J end by 7 bases, with 9 bases between. CDR3 sequence: CAWRSFIGELFF. As DNA, the CDR3 is TGTGCCTGGAGGAGTTTCATCGGGGAGCTGTTTTTT. The full variable domain, with the rest looked up from reference TRBV30 and TRBJ2-2, is SQTIHQWPATLVQPVGSPLSLECTVEGTSNPNLYWYRQAAGRGLQLLFYSVGIGQISSEVPQNLSASRPQDRQFILSSKKLLLSDSGFYLCAWRSFIGELFFGEGSRLTVL.

This clone has a single count. This sequence joins TRBV9 and TRBJ2-1; 10 bases map to TRBD2. The CDR3 totals 16 residues. CDR1 is SGDLS, CDR2 YYNGEE, per germline. Germline trimming cut 4 bases from V and 4 bases from J; bases unmatched to any gene: 8. Here the CDR3 reads CASSTRGTSVYNEQFF. The CDR3 DNA reads TGTGCCAGCAGCACCAGAGGGACTAGCGTATACAATGAGCAGTTCTTC.

This chain joins TRBV7-2 and TRBJ2-7, with 7 bases lining up with TRBD1. The CDR3 has 15 amino acids. CDR1 and CDR2 from the germline V gene are SGHTA and FQGNSA. The V and J ends lost 1 base and 2 bases, in that order; junction bases with no gene match: 5. CDR3 nucleotide sequence: TGTGCCAGCAGCTTAGAGGGGACAGTTACCTACGAGCAGTACTTC. The encoded protein is CASSLEGTVTYEQYF.

This clone was recorded only once. V and J are TRBV7-9 and TRBJ2-3; 7 bases are a match to TRBD2. CDR3 length equals 14 residues. V gave up 3 bases and J gave up 6 bases; unmatched junction bases: 6. Germline lookup yields CDR1 SEHNR and CDR2 FQNEAQ (reference sequence). The CDR3 region is CASSFSGRGDTQYF. The CDR3 region has the DNA TGTGCCAGCAGCTTTAGCGGGCGCGGCGATACGCAGTATTTT.

The V gene is TRBV11-2, the J gene TRBJ1-2, with D possibly being TRBD1 (6 bases). Germline assignment: CDR1 SGHAT and CDR2 FQNNGV. V lost 1 base, J lost 12 bases, and 15 bases lay in between. The CDR3 length is 13 residues. This CDR3 reads CASSLVVSGQNTF. The CDR3 DNA reads as TGTGCCAGCAGCTTAGTCGTCTCGGGACAAAACACCTTC.

The chain couples TRBV18 to TRBJ1-2; D might be TRBD1 (5 bases). This CDR3 contains 12 residues. The germline V gene has CDR1 KGHSH and CDR2 LQKENI. The germline V and J ends were trimmed by 8 bases and 1 base, with 8 bases remaining between them. In DNA, the CDR3 is TGTGCCAGCGCGACAGTTAACTATGGCTACACCTTC. Its protein product is CASATVNYGYTF.

The V gene is TRBV5-8, the J gene TRBJ2-7; 7 bases match TRBD1. J gave up 2 bases and V 2 bases, and 4 bases lay outside the gene matches. This CDR3 comprises 14 residues. CDR1 is SGHTS and CDR2 is YDEGEE in the germline V gene. CDR3 amino acids: CASSFDRATYEQYF. CDR3 in DNA: TGTGCCAGCAGCTTTGACAGGGCAACCTACGAGCAGTACTTC.

The CDR3 nucleotides are TGTGCCTGGAACAGGGAGACCTACGAGCAGTACTTC. Translating gives CAWNRETYEQYF. The V call is TRBV30, the J call TRBJ2-7; the D gene is possibly TRBD1 (6 bases). There are 12 residues in the CDR3. V lost 4 bases to trimming and J lost 2 bases, with 9 bases between them. Per germline, CDR1 GTSNPN and CDR2 SVGIG (reference sequence). The entire variable domain, with the rest obtained from reference TRBV30 and TRBJ2-7, is as follows: SQTIHQWPATLVQPVGSPLSLECTVEGTSNPNLYWYRQAAGRGLQLLFYSVGIGQISSEVPQNLSASRPQDRQFILSSKKLLLSDSGFYLCAWNRETYEQYFGPGTRLTVT.